This T cell receptor (beta chain) was obtained from a study of blood T cell repertoires in COVID-19. Study context: COVID-19 samples, acute and convalescent, were from the United States, Italy and Spain.

Per the study methods: Reference gene primer amplification in the assay estimated nucleated cell counts. Generated by immunoSEQ multiplex PCR, the TCRdb table keeps only in-frame clones and is missing some. D and trimming were read from the DNA, whereas the V and J calls and clone size are those reported in that table. The sample holds over 150,000 clones, roughly 83% seen once. This clone was seen a few times. Other DNA sequences in the sample encode the same CDR3. The ends were cut back, 5 bases at V and 8 bases at J, with 9 bases in the middle. This CDR3 contains 11 residues. Germline V gene data show CDR1 as LNHDA and CDR2 as SQIVND (reference sequence). Seattle cases were enrolled at active infection and followed longitudinally.

Material: peripheral blood. This receptor was obtained from a woman aged 40 to 50 with COVID-19, enrolled during active disease. The gene calls are TRBV19 and TRBJ1-1, with a tentative D call TRBD1 (6 bases). CDR3 region: CASSPGQEAFF. CDR3 in DNA: TGTGCCAGTAGTCCAGGACAGGAAGCTTTCTTT.